This is a list of T cell receptor beta chains from one sample in a study of blood T cell repertoires in COVID-19. Profiled with immunoSEQ multiplex PCR; TCRdb holds only in-frame clones, not every one. The table includes some 140,000 clones, 60% to 80% detected once. Sequencing was carried out using peripheral blood. These receptors originate from a man aged 55 to 70 who had recovered from COVID-19. Both conserved end residues are part of each CDR3. The D gene is left open where the match is weak. Size is omitted from some rows. Given values are once, few, many or a class for expanded clones.

d_call clone_size j_call v_call cdr3_nt cdr3_aa
- - TRBJ2-3 TRBV19 TGTGCCAGTAGTACGTACACAGATACGCAGTATTTT CASSTYTDTQYF
- few TRBJ1-6 TRBV6-2/TRBV6-3 TGTGCCAGCAGTTCCTATTCACCCCTCCACTTT CASSSYSPLHF
- - TRBJ2-7 TRBV19 TGTGCCTCAAATAAGATAACAGGGACGAACTCCTACGAGCAGTACTTC CASNKITGTNSYEQYF
- - TRBJ2-2 TRBV2 TGTGCCAGCAGAAGATGGGGGGGCCAAGGGACCGGGGAGCTGTTTTTT CASRRWGGQGTGELFF
- - TRBJ2-2 TRBV2 TGTGCCAGCAGTCTTACAGGAGGGAGCACCGGGGAGCTGTTTTTT CASSLTGGSTGELFF
TRBD2 - TRBJ2-1 TRBV9 TGTGCCAGCAGCGTAGTCACGGGAGGAGTTGGCAATGAGCAGTTCTTC CASSVVTGGVGNEQFF
TRBD2 once TRBJ2-5 TRBV10-3 TGTGCCATCAGTGAGGGGCAAGCGGGGGAGACCCAGTACTTC CAISEGQAGETQYF
- - TRBJ2-7 TRBV10-3 TGTGCCACTCTCTTGGGCCTAGGGGGCGAGCAGTACTTC CATLLGLGGEQYF
TRBD2 once TRBJ2-5 TRBV7-2 TGTGCCAGCAGCAGGCGGCTAGCGGCGATACAAGAGACCCAGTACTTC CASSRRLAAIQETQYF
- - TRBJ1-1 TRBV9 TGTGCCAGCAGCGCCCGGACAGTCACTGAAGCTTTCTTT CASSARTVTEAFF
- once TRBJ1-6 TRBV14 TGTGCCAGCAGCCAGGACTCCCCCTTTGGACCCCTCCACTTT CASSQDSPFGPLHF
TRBD2 few TRBJ2-1 TRBV7-2 TGTGCCAGCAGCTTAGGGGCTAGCGGGGGAGTGGTCGAGCAGTTCTTC CASSLGASGGVVEQFF
- - TRBJ1-3 TRBV5-6 TGTGCCAGCAGCTTGGGAGGCTCTGGAAACACCATATATTTT CASSLGGSGNTIYF
- - TRBJ1-1 TRBV2 TGTGCCAGCAGTGAAGGGACAGTCATGAACACTGAAGCTTTCTTT CASSEGTVMNTEAFF
TRBD2 - TRBJ2-5 TRBV29-1 TGCAGCGTTAGAGGGAGGGTCCAAGAGACCCAGTACTTC CSVRGRVQETQYF
TRBD2 few TRBJ2-6 TRBV18 TGTGCCAGCCCCATTAGCGGAGCGGGGGTCTCTGGGGCCAACGTCCTGACTTTC CASPISGAGVSGANVLTF
- few TRBJ1-1 TRBV5-1 TGCGCCAGCAGCTTGGAGTGGCAGGGCACTGAAGCTTTCTTT CASSLEWQGTEAFF
- - TRBJ1-4 TRBV9 TGTGCCAGCAGCGTAGGGTGGACACAGGGCAACGAAAAACTGTTTTTT CASSVGWTQGNEKLFF
TRBD1 - TRBJ2-1 TRBV12-3/TRBV12-4 TGTGCCAGCAGTACCGGACAGGGGAAGTTCTTC CASSTGQGKFF
TRBD1 - TRBJ1-6 TRBV19 TGTGCCAGTAGTACAGCCGGGACAGGGAATTCACCCCTCCACTTT CASSTAGTGNSPLHF
- - TRBJ2-3 TRBV14 TGTGCCAGCAGCTCGTTAGCGTCTAGCACAGATACGCAGTATTTT CASSSLASSTDTQYF
TRBD1 - TRBJ2-5 TRBV10-2 TGCGCCAGCAGTCCCGACAGGGGGCAAGAGACCCAGTACTTC CASSPDRGQETQYF
- - TRBJ2-7 TRBV10-3 TGTGCCATCAGTGGGGACACCTCCTACGAGCAGTACTTC CAISGDTSYEQYF
TRBD1 - TRBJ1-6 TRBV6-5 TGTGCCAGCAGCGGCCGGACAGGAGATAATTCACCCCTCCACTTT CASSGRTGDNSPLHF
- - TRBJ2-7 TRBV15 TGTGCCACCTCTCTAACAGGAGACTACGAGCAGTACTTC CATSLTGDYEQYF
TRBD2 - TRBJ2-7 TRBV27 TGTGCCAGCAGTTTAAGCGGGAACGAGCAGTACTTC CASSLSGNEQYF
TRBD1 - TRBJ1-4 TRBV30 TGTGCCTGGGACACAGGGGTCAATGAAAAACTGTTTTTT CAWDTGVNEKLFF
TRBD1 - TRBJ1-2 TRBV29-1 TGCAGCGGGGGGACAGGGGAGGCCTATGGCTACACCTTC CSGGTGEAYGYTF
- - TRBJ1-6 TRBV5-1 TGCGCCAGCAGCTTGACAGGTTCACCCCTCCACTTT CASSLTGSPLHF
TRBD1 - TRBJ2-2 TRBV7-2 TGTGCCAGCAGCTTGGTCGGACAGGCCGGGGAGCTGTTTTTT CASSLVGQAGELFF
- many TRBJ2-3 TRBV7-6 TGTGCCAGCAGCTTAGTAGCGGCCGCTAGCACAGATACGCAGTATTTT CASSLVAAASTDTQYF
- - TRBJ2-3 TRBV18 TGTGCCAGCTCACCAAACAGGGTCCCAGATACGCAGTATTTT CASSPNRVPDTQYF
TRBD1 - TRBJ1-2 TRBV6-5 TGTGCCAGCAGATACAGGACAGGGAATGGCTACACCTTC CASRYRTGNGYTF
- few TRBJ2-3 TRBV27 TGTGCCAGCAGTGCCTACAGGGATACGCAGTATTTT CASSAYRDTQYF
TRBD1 - TRBJ1-4 TRBV5-6 TGTGCCAGCAGCCTTCAGGGGGCGCCTGGTGAAAAACTGTTTTTT CASSLQGAPGEKLFF